This T cell receptor beta chain was captured by sequencing in a study of neurological immune-mediated disorders. By 5'RACE with 10-nucleotide random UMIs, the cDNA was made. TCRdb processed the 5' RACE reads anew with MiXCR; each CDR3 protein has one entry. The sample holds fewer than 50,000 distinct CDR3 sequences, 9.5% to 15% seen once. This clonotype was recorded at least ten times. Time point described: longitudinal time-point 3. Libraries used 2 million unsorted PBMCs kept frozen in RNAlater. CDR3 length: 14 residues. Germline CDR1 and CDR2: SGHRS and YFSETQ. V shed 3 bases, J shed 5 bases, and the junction held 5 bases outside the gene matches.

This receptor was obtained from a male donor with HTLV-1-associated myelopathy (HAM/TSP). J is TRBJ2-5 and V is TRBV5-1; 9 bases are shared with TRBD1. Input material: PBMCs. This CDR3 reads CASSWGQGRETQYF. The CDR3 DNA is TGCGCCAGCAGCTGGGGACAGGGCCGGGAGACCCAGTACTTC.